Here is one TCR beta chain with its context. The antigen remains undetermined. The sample belongs to a study of beta chain features in type 1 diabetes. Findings of the study overall: People with Type 1 diabetes carried modestly yet significantly shorter TCRB CDR3s in all four CD4+ subsets.

V was trimmed by 0 bases and J by 0 bases, leaving 10 bases between them. The germline gives CDR1 MGHRA, CDR2 YSYEKL. The length of the CDR3 is 16 residues. Reverse transcribing all isolated RNA meant expressed TCRB transcripts were sequenced. The repertoire was sequenced with immunoSEQ multiplex PCR; TCRdb's copy has only in-frame clones and lacks some. Of about 660,000 clones in the sample, around 15% were seen once. This rearrangement joins TRBV4-1 to TRBJ2-3, with D unclear. The receptor's source is a man younger than 35 with type 1 diabetes. Sequencing was carried out using naive CD4+ T cells from blood. The CDR3: CASSQDGRDSTDTQYF. The CDR3 DNA sequence: TGCGCCAGCAGCCAAGATGGCCGAGATAGCACAGATACGCAGTATTTT.